A single sample gave rise to the 22 T cell receptor beta chains below, sequenced in a study of shared clonotypes between healthy human individuals. Naive CD8 cells were CD45RO-negative, positively selected for CCR7, excluding terminally differentiated effector memory CD45RA+ cells. Assay used: immunoSEQ multiplex PCR; TCRdb lists only in-frame clones, some missing. The table has 1.5 million to 2.5 million clones, about 94% seen once. The sample comprised naive CD8+ T cells sorted from blood. These receptors all stem from a man younger than 35 in good health.

The CDR3 loop is CASSLELAGALSKDIQYF. The CDR3 nucleotides are TGTGCCAGCAGCTTAGAACTAGCGGGAGCCCTATCAAAGGACATTCAGTACTTC. This sequence joins TRBV7-9 and TRBJ2-4, with 11 bases aligning to TRBD2. The germline gives CDR1 SEHNR, CDR2 FQNEAQ (reference sequence). J lost 8 bases, V lost 1 base, and 13 bases had no gene match. CDR3 size: 18 residues.

The chain has TRBV7-9 and TRBJ2-5; D unresolved. Trimming removed 5 bases from V and 5 bases from J, with 12 bases in between. The CDR3 covers 13 residues. Germline V gives CDR1 SEHNR, CDR2 FQNEAQ (reference sequence). The DNA of the CDR3 is TGTGCCAGCAGCCCCTCGGCCTCCGAGACCCAGTACTTC. Amino acid sequence: CASSPSASETQYF. The complete variable domain, with remaining parts taken from reference TRBV7-9 and TRBJ2-5, reads DTGVSQNPRHKITKRGQNVTFRCDPISEHNRLYWYRQTLGQGPEFLTYFQNEAQLEKSRLLSDRFSAERPKGSFSTLEIQRTEQGDSAMYLCASSPSASETQYFGPGTRLLVL.

CDR3 nucleotides: TGTGCCAGCAGTTTATCGAGGGGAGCTCCTACCTACAATGAGCAGTTCTTC. This translates into CASSLSRGAPTYNEQFF. V gene TRBV27 combines with J gene TRBJ2-1; the D call may be TRBD1 or TRBD2 (5 bases each). V was pared by 0 bases and J by 2 bases, with 14 bases between. The V gene's germline CDR1 is MNHEY and CDR2 SMNVEV (reference sequence). The CDR3 contains 17 residues.

The rearrangement links TRBV7-9 to TRBJ2-5; D is unresolved. Germline V gives CDR1 SEHNR, CDR2 FQNEAQ (reference sequence). V gave up 5 bases and J gave up 5 bases, with 18 bases separating them. This CDR3 is built from 15 residues. This CDR3 is CASSPEPSLFETQYF. Here the CDR3 DNA reads TGTGCCAGCAGCCCCGAACCTAGTCTATTTGAGACCCAGTACTTC.

This sequence joins TRBV28 and TRBJ1-3; D unclear. Germline loops: CDR1 MDHEN, CDR2 SYDVKM. V lost 8 bases, J lost 8 bases, and 13 bases lay in between. The length of the CDR3 is 12 residues. CDR3 sequence reads: CASRDTWDTIYF. The CDR3 coding sequence is TGTGCCAGCCGAGACACCTGGGACACCATATATTTT.

V is TRBV6-1 and J is TRBJ1-2; 7 bases map to TRBD1. The CDR3 is 13 residues long. With V trimmed by 6 bases and J by 3 bases, 4 bases remained unmatched. Germline CDR1 and CDR2: MNHNS and SASEGT. The CDR3 DNA reads TGTGCCAGCAGGAGAACAGGGGACTATGGCTACACCTTC. Its protein product is CASRRTGDYGYTF.

This chain uses TRBV19 with TRBJ2-5; D unresolved. Germline CDR1 is LNHDA and CDR2 is SQIVND (reference sequence). This CDR3 contains 13 residues. The V gene lost 3 bases and the J gene lost 5 bases, with 10 bases spanning the gap. In nucleotides, the CDR3 is TGTGCCAGTAGTATGGTGGAAGGGGAGACCCAGTACTTC. The encoded protein is CASSMVEGETQYF.

This chain links TRBV10-2 with TRBJ1-5; possibly TRBD1 for D (6 bases). Germline values: CDR1 WSHSY, CDR2 SAAADI. V lost 6 bases to trimming and J lost 4 bases, with 13 bases between them. There are 14 residues in the CDR3. As DNA, the CDR3 is TGCGCCAGCAGAGGGGGGGGCGGAAATCAGCCCCAGCATTTT. Translating gives CASRGGGGNQPQHF.

The rearrangement uses TRBV28 and TRBJ2-2, with D perhaps matching TRBD1 (6 bases). Trimming stripped 2 bases from V and 5 bases from J, with 9 bases between. The germline V gene has CDR1 MDHEN and CDR2 SYDVKM. The CDR3 is made up of 14 amino acids. The CDR3 DNA follows: TGTGCCAGCAGTTTACCAACAGGGACCGGGGAGCTGTTTTTT. The encoded protein is CASSLPTGTGELFF.

The V call is TRBV9, the J call TRBJ2-2; 11 bases are shared with TRBD2. CDR3 size: 16 residues. The junction had 8 bases not matched to a gene; V was cut back by 4 bases and J by 6 bases. Germline V lookup: CDR1 SGDLS, CDR2 YYNGEE. CDR3 in DNA: TGTGCCAGCAGCATGGGACTAGCGGCAACGTCCGGGGAGCTGTTTTTT. It codes for CASSMGLAATSGELFF.

This clone was counted once. The CDR3 sequence is CASSPSERGFTGELFF. CDR3 coding DNA: TGTGCCAGCAGCCCCAGCGAGCGGGGGTTCACCGGGGAGCTGTTTTTT. This sequence joins TRBV11-3 and TRBJ2-2; TRBD2 matches at 8 bases. The CDR3 totals 16 residues. Trimming cost V 5 bases and J 4 bases; bases outside gene matches: 9. Germline assignment: CDR1 SGHNT and CDR2 YENEEA.

The chain couples TRBV6-5 to TRBJ2-7; D not certain. The V end was cut by 5 bases, the J end by 2 bases, with 16 bases between. Germline CDR1 is MNHEY and CDR2 is SVGAGI. The CDR3 loop spans 15 amino acids. This CDR3 reads CASSPLLAGTYEQYF. Here the CDR3 DNA reads TGTGCCAGCAGTCCACTCCTCGCAGGTACCTACGAGCAGTACTTC.

A word on this clone: Other DNA sequences of this sample code for an identical CDR3. CDR3 residues: CASSLRATYEQYF. CDR3 coding DNA: TGTGCCAGCAGTTTAAGGGCAACCTACGAGCAGTACTTC. The rearrangement joins TRBV27 to TRBJ2-7; D uncertain. Germline V lookup: CDR1 MNHEY, CDR2 SMNVEV (reference sequence). V lost 2 bases to trimming and J lost 2 bases, with 7 bases between them. The CDR3 length is 13 residues.

The chain is built from TRBV6-1 and TRBJ2-2; TRBD1 is a possible D gene (5 bases). The V and J ends lost 2 bases and 7 bases respectively, with 14 bases between them. The CDR3 sequence is 15 residues long. The germline gives CDR1 MNHNS, CDR2 SASEGT. The CDR3 coding sequence is TGTGCCAGCAGTGAAACCCAGGGCCAAGGCGGGGAGCTGTTTTTT. This gives the protein CASSETQGQGGELFF.

This sequence joins TRBV5-6 and TRBJ1-5; D is undetermined. The V gene's germline CDR1 is SGHDT and CDR2 YYEEEE. The CDR3 spans 16 residues. Trimming stripped 2 bases from V and 5 bases from J, with 17 bases between. The CDR3 here is CASSFWTLRSDQPQHF. The CDR3 DNA reads as TGTGCCAGCAGCTTTTGGACCTTACGTTCGGATCAGCCCCAGCATTTT.

This clone was recorded only once. V usage is TRBV30 and J usage is TRBJ2-7; 7 nucleotides agree with TRBD1. The CDR3 spans 15 residues. With V trimmed by 1 base and J by 4 bases, 10 bases remained unmatched. Germline V CDR1 and CDR2: GTSNPN, SVGIG (reference sequence). CDR3 residues: CAWSGTGYADYEQYF. DNA of the CDR3: TGTGCCTGGAGTGGGACAGGCTACGCAGATTACGAGCAGTACTTC.

This clone came up a few times. The chain employs TRBV6-5 and TRBJ1-6; maybe TRBD1 (5 bases). Germline loops: CDR1 MNHEY, CDR2 SVGAGI. V shed 6 bases and J shed 10 bases, with 19 bases lying between them. The CDR3 is made up of 15 amino acids. Here the CDR3 DNA reads TGTGCCAGCAGCCCAGTTTGGGGGTTTGGGTCACCCCTCCACTTT. Protein sequence: CASSPVWGFGSPLHF.

V is TRBV27 and J is TRBJ2-7, with 7 bases lining up with TRBD1. The CDR3 is made up of 15 amino acids. Trimming cost V 6 bases and J 2 bases; bases outside gene matches: 10. Germline lookup yields CDR1 MNHEY and CDR2 SMNVEV (reference sequence). CDR3: CASSPTGSPAYEQYF. The CDR3 coding sequence is TGTGCCAGCAGCCCGACAGGGAGCCCCGCCTACGAGCAGTACTTC.

This rearrangement joins TRBV5-1 to TRBJ2-3; maybe TRBD2 (6 bases). The V gene lost 4 bases and the J gene lost 0 bases, with 12 bases spanning the gap. This CDR3 region has 15 residues. Germline CDR1 and CDR2: SGHRS and YFSETQ. The DNA for the CDR3 is TGCGCCAGCAGCCCGGAGGGGTCCAGCACAGATACGCAGTATTTT. It translates to CASSPEGSSTDTQYF.

V is TRBV28 and J is TRBJ1-4; tentatively, D is TRBD1 (6 bases). There are 16 residues in the CDR3. Germline CDR1 is MDHEN and CDR2 is SYDVKM. The germline V and J ends were trimmed by 6 bases and 0 bases, with 14 bases remaining between them. As DNA, the CDR3 is TGTGCCAGCAGCTCAACAGGGTTCCCAACTAATGAAAAACTGTTTTTT. This sequence encodes CASSSTGFPTNEKLFF.

The rearrangement joins TRBV19 to TRBJ2-3, with 7 bases matching TRBD2. This CDR3 contains 16 residues. The ends lost 0 bases at V and 3 bases at J; junction bases unmatched: 6. Germline CDR1 LNHDA, CDR2 SQIVND (reference sequence). CDR3 sequence: CASSIEAGFGTDTQYF. CDR3 nucleotides: TGTGCCAGTAGTATAGAAGCGGGGTTTGGGACAGATACGCAGTATTTT.

V gene TRBV10-2 combines with J gene TRBJ2-7, with 12 bases fitting TRBD2. The germline V gene encodes CDR1 WSHSY and CDR2 SAAADI. The J segment lost 4 bases and the V segment lost 8 bases, leaving 6 bases of the junction unmatched. CDR3 length: 14 residues. CDR3 in DNA: TGCGCCAGCCTGACTAGCGGGAGTGGGTACGAGCAGTACTTC. This codes for CASLTSGSGYEQYF.